The 13 T cell receptor beta chains reported below all come from one sample, sequenced in a study of blood T cell repertoires in COVID-19 (dated by TCRdb to about 2020). The library was made by the immunoSEQ multiplex PCR assay. Held by TCRdb, this immuneACCESS table contains in-frame sequences only and omits some clones. Under half of the omission traces to an unresolved V gene where checked; the cause of the rest is unknown. The sample includes 55,000 to 85,000 clones, with 75% to 90% observed a single time. More than 10% of the sample is taken by the ten largest. Sample: peripheral blood. The receptors stem from a human donor in a cohort sampled during active COVID-19.

About this clone itself: Within the sample, other DNA sequences also encode this same CDR3. The rearrangement uses TRBV3-1 (or the pseudogene TRBV3-2) and TRBJ1-2; 7 nucleotides match TRBD1. V shed 4 bases and J 4 bases; nucleotides not matched to a gene: 3. The germline gives CDR1 LGHDT, CDR2 YNNKEL (reference sequence). The CDR3 is 13 amino acids. CDR3 in amino acids: CASSRSGGYGYTF. The CDR3 coding sequence is TGTGCCAGCAGCCGCTCAGGGGGCTATGGCTACACCTTC.

CDR3 DNA sequence: TGTGCCAGCAGCCCGGTGCACAGGGGGGGAAAACTGTTTTTT. This codes for CASSPVHRGGKLFF. The chain joins TRBV5-6 to TRBJ1-4; 8 bases fit TRBD1. V lost 4 bases, J lost 10 bases, and 9 bases stayed unmatched. Germline V gene data show CDR1 as SGHDT and CDR2 as YYEEEE. This CDR3 is 14 amino acids long.

V usage is TRBV9 and J usage is TRBJ2-3; no clear D. The CDR3 is 14 amino acids. The V gene's germline CDR1 is SGDLS and CDR2 YYNGEE. V gave up 2 bases and J gave up 2 bases, with 9 bases separating them. CDR3 in amino acids: CASSVLGATDTQYF. CDR3 in DNA: TGTGCCAGCAGCGTTCTTGGAGCCACAGATACGCAGTATTTT.

In this sample, this clone turned up a few times. This chain uses TRBV5-1 with TRBJ1-6, with D possibly being TRBD1 (5 bases). The CDR3 length is 17 residues. Germline lookup yields CDR1 SGHRS and CDR2 YFSETQ. Deletions cut 2 bases from V and 10 bases from J, with 22 bases between. Here the CDR3 reads CASSLTITGPAGSPLHF. CDR3 sequence (DNA): TGCGCCAGCAGCTTAACGATAACGGGGCCCGCGGGATCACCCCTCCACTTT.

V and J are TRBV2 and TRBJ2-7, with TRBD2 as a possible D gene (6 bases). V was cut by 5 bases and J by 7 bases, with 12 bases left in between. CDR1 is SNHLY, CDR2 FYNNEI, per germline. The CDR3 runs to 12 residues. CDR3 protein: CASSFISGEQYF. CDR3 DNA sequence: TGTGCCAGCAGTTTTATAAGCGGGGAGCAGTACTTC.

In this sample, this clone turned up a few times. V and J are TRBV3-1 (or the pseudogene TRBV3-2) and TRBJ1-5; TRBD1 might be the D (5 bases). Between the trimmed V and J ends, which lost 0 bases and 4 bases, there was a span of 10 bases. This CDR3 comprises 15 residues. CDR1 LGHDT and CDR2 YNNKEL come from the germline V gene (reference sequence). For the CDR3, the DNA is TGTGCCAGCAGCCAAGAATCGGGGGGTAATCAGCCCCAGCATTTT. It specifies CASSQESGGNQPQHF.

The chain couples TRBV13 to TRBJ1-6; 8 bases map to TRBD1. V gave up 8 bases and J gave up 5 bases; unmatched junction bases: 5. CDR3 length equals 14 residues. Germline loops: CDR1 PRHDT, CDR2 FYEKMQ (reference sequence). The CDR3 here is CASSGQGNNSPLHF. CDR3 sequence (DNA): TGTGCCAGCTCTGGACAGGGCAATAATTCACCCCTCCACTTT.

The V gene is TRBV7-9, the J gene TRBJ2-5; tentative D call: TRBD1 (6 bases). V lost 4 bases and J lost 4, with 13 bases in between. Germline lookup yields CDR1 SEHNR and CDR2 FQNEAQ (reference sequence). The CDR3 has 14 amino acids. CDR3 protein: CASSYTGSGETQYF. The CDR3 nucleotides read TGTGCCAGCAGCTACACAGGGAGCGGAGAGACCCAGTACTTC.

The chain employs TRBV5-4 and TRBJ2-5; D may be TRBD1 (5 bases). Germline V gene sequence: CDR1 SGHNT, CDR2 YYREEE (reference sequence). With 0 bases removed from V and 5 bases from J, the gap between germline ends came to 17 bases. The CDR3 totals 16 residues. CDR3 sequence reads: CASSLAGRATRETQYF. The DNA of the CDR3 is TGTGCCAGCAGCTTGGCGGGCAGGGCAACGCGGGAGACCCAGTACTTC. Full variable domain (rest looked up from reference TRBV5-4 and TRBJ2-5): ETGVTQSPTHLIKTRGQQVTLRCSSQSGHNTVSWYQQALGQGPQFIFQYYREEENGRGNFPPRFSGLQFPNYSSELNVNALELDDSALYLCASSLAGRATRETQYFGPGTRLLVL.

The chain links TRBV11-2 to TRBJ1-4; D is possibly TRBD1 (5 bases). Trimming left V 2 bases short and J 5 bases short, with 12 bases between. Germline V gene data show CDR1 as SGHAT and CDR2 as FQNNGV. The CDR3 has 15 residues. The CDR3 sequence is CASSLLYGGNEKLFF. CDR3 in DNA: TGTGCCAGCAGCTTACTCTACGGGGGGAATGAAAAACTGTTTTTT.

The chain combines TRBV7-2 with TRBJ2-3, with 9 positions matching TRBD2. CDR3 length: 14 amino acids. Germline lookup yields CDR1 SGHTA and CDR2 FQGNSA. V gave up 5 bases and J gave up 6 bases; unmatched junction bases: 6. The CDR3 sequence: CASSGWLAGDTQYF. The CDR3 DNA is TGTGCCAGCAGCGGGTGGCTAGCGGGGGATACGCAGTATTTT.

This rearrangement joins TRBV12-3 or TRBV12-4 to TRBJ2-1; D unclear. Trimming took off 5 bases at V and 7 bases at J, with 9 bases between the two ends. This CDR3 comprises 12 residues. CDR3 sequence (DNA): TGTGCCAGCAGTACATCTCCGAATGAGCAGTTCTTC. Residues: CASSTSPNEQFF.

The chain links TRBV5-1 to TRBJ1-2, with 8 bases fitting TRBD1. Germline CDR1 is SGHRS and CDR2 is YFSETQ. The CDR3 sequence is 14 residues long. J gave up 3 bases and V 5 bases, and 6 bases lay outside the gene matches. The CDR3 loop reads CASRQQQGDYGYTF. The CDR3 bases are TGCGCCAGCAGACAACAACAGGGGGACTATGGCTACACCTTC.